This T cell receptor (beta chain) was profiled in a study of T cells in localized non-small cell lung cancer. Study conclusions and caveats: Adjacent lung was found to contain a median approximately 52 of the top 100 tumor clones.

Points on this clone: As yet, its antigen is unknown.

The germline V gene has CDR1 SGHRS and CDR2 YFSETQ. This CDR3 region has 14 residues. With 1 base removed from V and 1 base from J, the gap between germline ends came to 7 bases. Method: immunoSEQ multiplex PCR; TCRdb's copy keeps in-frame clones and lacks some. This table has around 34,000 clones, 93% appearing once. V gene TRBV5-1 combines with J gene TRBJ2-3; D is perhaps TRBD1 (5 bases). The receptor was derived from a female donor over 55 with stage I lung adenocarcinoma. This specimen was peripheral blood, taken before any cancer treatment. CDR3 in amino acids: CASSLIQGTDTQYF. DNA for the CDR3: TGCGCCAGCAGCTTGATACAGGGCACAGATACGCAGTATTTT.